The 3 T cell receptor beta chains reported below all come from one sample, sequenced in a study of T cell responses to AZD1222 COVID-19 vaccine. Assay used: immunoSEQ multiplex PCR; TCRdb lists only in-frame clones, some missing. The sample gives around 100,000 clones, approximately 87% of which show up once; under 4% is in the top ten. The source was peripheral blood, collected on day 0 of AZD1222 vaccination. The receptors were gathered from an adult in good health.

The chain is built from TRBV11-2 and TRBJ1-2; no clear D. CDR3 length: 13 residues. Germline V gene data show CDR1 as SGHAT and CDR2 as FQNNGV. Trimming took 1 base from V and 3 from J, leaving 6 bases between them. The CDR3 sequence: CASSLVSYYGYTF. DNA of the CDR3: TGTGCCAGCAGCTTAGTCTCTTACTATGGCTACACCTTC.

The chain recombines TRBV5-6 with TRBJ1-2, with TRBD1 matching 8 bases. CDR1 is SGHDT, CDR2 YYEEEE, per germline. The CDR3 has 14 amino acids. V dropped 1 base and J dropped 4; count of bases not matched to a gene: 3. The CDR3 loop is CASSLYGQGYGYTF. CDR3 nucleotide sequence: TGTGCCAGCAGCTTGTATGGACAGGGCTATGGCTACACCTTC.

The chain is built from TRBV4-2 and TRBJ1-1; D gene unclear. Germline values: CDR1 LGHNA, CDR2 YNFKEQ. CDR3 size: 13 residues. V lost 4 bases to trimming and J lost 0 bases, with 6 bases between them. The CDR3 DNA reads as TGTGCCAGCAGCCCATCAGTGAACACTGAAGCTTTCTTT. Its protein product is CASSPSVNTEAFF.